The source of this T cell receptor (beta chain) is a study of radiotherapy plus CTLA-4 blockade in lung cancer. Study overall: Disease control was achieved by around 33% of patients, and objective responses by about 19%. Study results and limitations: Clones of tumor-derived TCRs expanded in blood after radiotherapy plus ipilimumab. Early clone dynamics of blood T cells, plus interferon-beta, reportedly predicted response best.

The CDR3 spans 13 residues. With V trimmed by 3 bases and J by 4 bases, 4 bases remained unmatched. CDR1 and CDR2 (germline): GTSNPN, SVGIG (reference sequence). The protocol was immunoSEQ multiplex PCR, while the TCRdb copy is restricted to in-frame clones and leaves out a portion. Among around 90,000 clones, around 86% were seen once, and the ten largest hold roughly 15%. About this clone: What it recognizes is unknown.

This specimen was peripheral blood, taken from a patient treated with radiotherapy plus ipilimumab. The sequence derives from a human donor with non-small cell lung cancer that progressed on radiotherapy plus ipilimumab. The chain has TRBV30 and TRBJ2-7; 9 bases agree with TRBD2. Written as DNA, the CDR3 is TGTGCCTGGAGATCTAGCGGGACTTACGAGCAGTACTTC. It translates to CAWRSSGTYEQYF.